Listed below are T cell receptor beta chains from one sample, sequenced in a study of PD-1 blockade in mismatch repair-deficient tumors. TCRdb's table, derived via immunoSEQ multiplex PCR, lists solely in-frame clones and lacks some. The sample lists some 27,000 clones, approximately 84% occurring once. This specimen consisted of PBMCs, obtained before pembrolizumab treatment. These receptors were obtained from an adult with mismatch repair-deficient cancer. The CDR3 runs from the conserved cysteine through the conserved F or W. D genes are given only for firm matches. The size entry is marked missing in some rows and otherwise reads once, few, many or a size class.

v_gene: TRBV2; d_gene: .; len: 19; abundance: .; j_gene: TRBJ2-2; CDR3nt: TGTGCCAGCAGTGACCAGGTGTTGCGCCTGCGGAGGGACACCGGGGAGCTGTTTTTT; CDR3aa: CASSDQVLRLRRDTGELFF
v_gene: TRBV27; d_gene: TRBD2; len: 14; abundance: .; j_gene: TRBJ2-7; CDR3nt: TGTGCCAGCAGTTTCGGACTAGATGCCTACGAGCAGTACTTC; CDR3aa: CASSFGLDAYEQYF
v_gene: TRBV28; d_gene: TRBD1; len: 13; abundance: .; j_gene: TRBJ1-1; CDR3nt: TGTGCCGGCCGGGACAGGGGGAACACTGAAGCTTTCTTT; CDR3aa: CAGRDRGNTEAFF
v_gene: TRBV9; d_gene: TRBD2; len: 18; abundance: .; j_gene: TRBJ2-3; CDR3nt: TGTGCCAGCAGCGGCGGACTAGCGGGAGCCTCTAGCACAGATACGCAGTATTTT; CDR3aa: CASSGGLAGASSTDTQYF
v_gene: TRBV27; d_gene: .; len: 11; abundance: .; j_gene: TRBJ2-7; CDR3nt: TGTGCCAGCAGTTTTGAGGACGAGCAGTACTTC; CDR3aa: CASSFEDEQYF
v_gene: TRBV6-5; d_gene: TRBD2; len: 14; abundance: .; j_gene: TRBJ2-1; CDR3nt: TGTGCCAGCAGTAGCGGGAGGTCCTACAATGAGCAGTTCTTC; CDR3aa: CASSSGRSYNEQFF
v_gene: TRBV6-1; d_gene: .; len: 13; abundance: .; j_gene: TRBJ2-1; CDR3nt: TGTGCCAGCAGTCCGGGACATAAGCTGGGTTGGTTCTTC; CDR3aa: CASSPGHKLGWFF
v_gene: TRBV5-4; d_gene: .; len: 16; abundance: .; j_gene: TRBJ2-1; CDR3nt: TGTGCCAGCAGCCTGGAGGGGACTCGCAGTCTAAATGAGCAGTTCTTC; CDR3aa: CASSLEGTRSLNEQFF
v_gene: TRBV2; d_gene: .; len: 15; abundance: once; j_gene: TRBJ2-5; CDR3nt: TGTGCCAGCAGGGAACAAAGCGGCCGCGGGGAGACCCAGTACTTC; CDR3aa: CASREQSGRGETQYF
v_gene: TRBV9; d_gene: TRBD2; len: 17; abundance: .; j_gene: TRBJ2-3; CDR3nt: TGTGCCAGCAGCGAGGGGCCTAGCGGGAGGGCCTGGGATACGCAGTATTTT; CDR3aa: CASSEGPSGRAWDTQYF
v_gene: TRBV7-9; d_gene: .; len: 15; abundance: once; j_gene: TRBJ2-3; CDR3nt: TGTGCCAGCAGATTGAAACAGGGTCGGACAGATACGCAGTATTTT; CDR3aa: CASRLKQGRTDTQYF
v_gene: TRBV5-1; d_gene: TRBD2; len: 15; abundance: .; j_gene: TRBJ2-5; CDR3nt: TGCGCCAGCAGCTCGGGACTAGCGGGAGGAGAGACCCAGTACTTC; CDR3aa: CASSSGLAGGETQYF
v_gene: TRBV28; d_gene: .; len: 14; abundance: .; j_gene: TRBJ1-6; CDR3nt: TGTGCCAGCAGTTTTCGGGGGGGTTTTTCACCCCTCCACTTT; CDR3aa: CASSFRGGFSPLHF
v_gene: TRBV7-3; d_gene: .; len: 16; abundance: .; j_gene: TRBJ2-6; CDR3nt: TGTGCCAGCAGCTTCCAGGGAGGTGCTGGGGCCAACGTCCTGACTTTC; CDR3aa: CASSFQGGAGANVLTF
v_gene: TRBV7-9; d_gene: .; len: 15; abundance: .; j_gene: TRBJ1-5; CDR3nt: TGTGCCAGCAGCTTAGGAGGGGGGGGAGGTCAGCCCCAGCATTTT; CDR3aa: CASSLGGGGGQPQHF
v_gene: TRBV27; d_gene: .; len: 16; abundance: .; j_gene: TRBJ1-5; CDR3nt: TGTGCCAGCAGTTTATCGGGGAGGGGTGGCAATCAGCCCCAGCATTTT; CDR3aa: CASSLSGRGGNQPQHF
v_gene: TRBV27; d_gene: .; len: 13; abundance: .; j_gene: TRBJ2-2; CDR3nt: TGTGCCAGGACCTGGACTTTTACCGGGGAGCTGTTTTTT; CDR3aa: CARTWTFTGELFF
v_gene: TRBV18; d_gene: .; len: 13; abundance: .; j_gene: TRBJ1-4; CDR3nt: TGTGCCAGCTCACCGATGGAGGGTGAAAAACTGTTTTTT; CDR3aa: CASSPMEGEKLFF
v_gene: TRBV7-3; d_gene: .; len: 13; abundance: .; j_gene: TRBJ2-1; CDR3nt: TGTGCCAGCAGCTTGGACTCCGTTAATGAGCAGTTCTTC; CDR3aa: CASSLDSVNEQFF
v_gene: TRBV19; d_gene: .; len: 16; abundance: .; j_gene: TRBJ1-4; CDR3nt: TGTGCCAGTAGTATAGATGCGGCGGCAACTAATGAAAAACTGTTTTTT; CDR3aa: CASSIDAAATNEKLFF
v_gene: TRBV27; d_gene: .; len: 15; abundance: .; j_gene: TRBJ2-2; CDR3nt: TGTGCCAGCAGATCATTGACAGCTAACACCGGGGAGCTGTTTTTT; CDR3aa: CASRSLTANTGELFF
v_gene: TRBV28; d_gene: TRBD1; len: 13; abundance: .; j_gene: TRBJ1-1; CDR3nt: TGTGCCAGCAGACTTAACTGGGACAGGGGCGCTTTCTTT; CDR3aa: CASRLNWDRGAFF
v_gene: TRBV27; d_gene: TRBD2; len: 16; abundance: once; j_gene: TRBJ2-7; CDR3nt: TGTGCCAGCAGTTTATCCGGGACTAGCGGAACTTACGAGCAGTACTTC; CDR3aa: CASSLSGTSGTYEQYF
v_gene: TRBV5-4; d_gene: TRBD2; len: 15; abundance: .; j_gene: TRBJ2-1; CDR3nt: TGTGCCAGCAGCTTTTTAGAGCGGGAGGCTGGTGAGCAGTTCTTC; CDR3aa: CASSFLEREAGEQFF
v_gene: TRBV14; d_gene: .; len: 16; abundance: .; j_gene: TRBJ2-3; CDR3nt: TGTGCCAGCAGCCAAGATGACAGGTGGGGCACAGATACGCAGTATTTT; CDR3aa: CASSQDDRWGTDTQYF
v_gene: TRBV27; d_gene: TRBD1; len: 15; abundance: .; j_gene: TRBJ2-4; CDR3nt: TGTGCCAGCAGAAAGGACAGGGGGATGTGGAACATTCAGTACTTC; CDR3aa: CASRKDRGMWNIQYF
v_gene: TRBV9; d_gene: .; len: 12; abundance: .; j_gene: TRBJ2-7; CDR3nt: TGTGCCAGCAGCGGACAGTCCTACGAGCAGTACTTC; CDR3aa: CASSGQSYEQYF
v_gene: TRBV4-1; d_gene: TRBD1; len: 14; abundance: .; j_gene: TRBJ1-1; CDR3nt: TGCGCCAGCAGCCAACGACAGGGGGGCACTGAAGCTTTCTTT; CDR3aa: CASSQRQGGTEAFF
v_gene: TRBV5-1; d_gene: .; len: 15; abundance: once; j_gene: TRBJ2-7; CDR3nt: TGCGCCAGCAGCCCACAGGGCGTGGGCTCCTACGAGCAGTACTTC; CDR3aa: CASSPQGVGSYEQYF
v_gene: TRBV5-1; d_gene: TRBD1; len: 14; abundance: .; j_gene: TRBJ1-1; CDR3nt: TGCGCCAGCAGCCAAGGGACAGGGGACACTGAAGCTTTCTTT; CDR3aa: CASSQGTGDTEAFF
v_gene: TRBV9; d_gene: TRBD1; len: 16; abundance: .; j_gene: TRBJ1-2; CDR3nt: TGTGCCAGCAGCTCGGCGGAAGGGACAGTGACCTATGGCTACACCTTC; CDR3aa: CASSSAEGTVTYGYTF
v_gene: TRBV5-1; d_gene: .; len: 15; abundance: .; j_gene: TRBJ2-2; CDR3nt: TGCGCCAGCAGCTTGTTTCAGGTGAACACCGGGGAGCTGTTTTTT; CDR3aa: CASSLFQVNTGELFF
v_gene: TRBV5-1; d_gene: TRBD2; len: 14; abundance: .; j_gene: TRBJ2-7; CDR3nt: TGCGCCAGCCAGGTCACGAGCGGGAGTCGAGAGCAGTACTTC; CDR3aa: CASQVTSGSREQYF
v_gene: TRBV5-1; d_gene: .; len: 14; abundance: .; j_gene: TRBJ2-3; CDR3nt: TGCGCCAGCAGCAGCGGGCCGGAGGCAGATACGCAGTATTTT; CDR3aa: CASSSGPEADTQYF
v_gene: TRBV7-2; d_gene: .; len: 15; abundance: .; j_gene: TRBJ2-3; CDR3nt: TGTGCCAGCAGCTTAAAACTTACCGGCACAGATACGCAGTATTTT; CDR3aa: CASSLKLTGTDTQYF
v_gene: TRBV30; d_gene: TRBD2; len: 14; abundance: .; j_gene: TRBJ2-5; CDR3nt: TGTGCCTGGAGGCTAGCGGGAGGGCGAGAGACCCAGTACTTC; CDR3aa: CAWRLAGGRETQYF
v_gene: TRBV7-6; d_gene: TRBD2; len: 14; abundance: few; j_gene: TRBJ2-7; CDR3nt: TGTGCCAGCAGCTTGGGGCTACTAGCGGGAGGCCCCGTTTTC; CDR3aa: CASSLGLLAGGPVF